This T cell receptor (beta chain) stems from a study of T cell responses to AZD1222 COVID-19 vaccine. Study-wide points: Unmutated variant regions are reportedly the target of nearly half of TCRs that are spike-specific.

Clones were read by immunoSEQ multiplex PCR, and TCRdb kept only the in-frame ones, dropping some. The table records approximately 89,000 clones, about 93% of them present only once. A note on this clone: No antigen is known for it.

V lost 4 bases to trimming and J lost 1 base, with 11 bases between them. Looked up from germline, CDR1 is SGHRS and CDR2 is YFSETQ. This CDR3 comprises 14 residues. This sequence was found in an adult in good health. The chain links TRBV5-1 to TRBJ1-1; D may be TRBD1 (5 bases). Here the sequenced sample was peripheral blood, taken on day 0 of MenACWY control vaccination. CDR3 in DNA: TGCGCCAGCAGCCTTGGTGGGGCGAACACTGAAGCTTTCTTT. This sequence encodes CASSLGGANTEAFF.